This TCR beta chain is from a study of blood T cell repertoires in COVID-19. In the study overall: Sites in the United States, Italy and Spain provided acute and convalescent COVID-19 samples.

Using immunoSEQ multiplex PCR, the repertoire was profiled, and TCRdb retains in-frame clones only, with some absent. The data contain 55,000 to 70,000 clones, roughly 87% of them singletons. V dropped 3 bases and J dropped 8; count of bases not matched to a gene: 6. CDR1 and CDR2 from the germline V gene are SEHNR and FQNEAQ (reference sequence). CDR3 length equals 14 residues. The sequence was obtained from a young woman with acute or convalescent COVID-19. The sequenced material came from peripheral blood. The rearrangement links TRBV7-9 to TRBJ1-2; 10 nucleotides agree with TRBD1. CDR3 in DNA: TGTGCCAGCAGCTTCGACAGGGGGCGGGGAGGCTACACCTTC. As protein: CASSFDRGRGGYTF.